This TCR beta chain comes out of a study of cytomegalovirus exposure and HLA in healthy donors. Findings and limits, study-wide: Later analysis identified 16,951 TCR beta sequences associated with HLA alleles, using a false discovery rate threshold of 0.05. In a later analysis, a genetic analysis reported fewer productive-TCR N-insertions in an Asian-associated ancestry cluster than the cohort average.

The germline V gene encodes CDR1 SGHTA and CDR2 FQGNSA. The germline V and J ends were trimmed by 3 bases and 6 bases, with 10 bases remaining between them. CDR3 length: 13 amino acids. This clone was observed a few times. Its antigen is currently unknown. PCR involved 60 Vbeta and 13 Jbeta primers. In the original processing: About 11 million of the about 80 million unique TCR beta chains counted in a later analysis were shared. Generated by immunoSEQ multiplex PCR, the TCRdb table keeps only in-frame clones and is missing some. That table is the source of V, J and clone size, and D and trimming were worked out from the DNA. This sample has approximately 160,000 clones, with around four fifths found just once.

The TCR was taken from a woman aged 45-60 years in good health and CMV-seropositive. V is TRBV7-2 and J is TRBJ2-3, with D tentatively TRBD2 (6 bases). Sequencing was carried out using PBMCs. The CDR3 protein is CASSLVLADTQYF. The CDR3 DNA is TGTGCCAGCAGCTTGGTCCTAGCGGATACGCAGTATTTT. The full variable domain, completed using reference TRBV7-2 and TRBJ2-3, is GAGVSQSPSNKVTEKGKDVELRCDPISGHTALYWYRQSLGQGLEFLIYFQGNSAPDKSGLPSDRFSAERTGGSVSTLTIQRTQQEDSAVYLCASSLVLADTQYFGPGTRLTVL.